This T cell receptor beta chain was sequenced in a study of cytomegalovirus exposure and HLA in healthy donors. Study information: In a later analysis, it was reported that the 120 validation repertoires had been produced on the same platform as the 666 repertoires belonging to the first cohort.

With 6 bases removed from V and 3 bases from J, the gap between germline ends came to 12 bases. The CDR3 length is 14 residues. CDR1 is SGDLS, CDR2 YYNGEE, per germline. The repertoire was sequenced with immunoSEQ multiplex PCR; TCRdb's copy has only in-frame clones and lacks some. The sample includes fewer than 120,000 clones, more than 75% of them seen just once. This receptor was taken from a woman aged 30 to 39 in good health and CMV-seropositive. The sequencing sample was made of PBMCs. The chain carries TRBV9 and TRBJ2-2, with D perhaps TRBD2 (6 bases). The CDR3: CASNRDSYTGELFF. The CDR3 DNA is TGTGCCAGCAACCGGGACTCCTACACCGGGGAGCTGTTTTTT.